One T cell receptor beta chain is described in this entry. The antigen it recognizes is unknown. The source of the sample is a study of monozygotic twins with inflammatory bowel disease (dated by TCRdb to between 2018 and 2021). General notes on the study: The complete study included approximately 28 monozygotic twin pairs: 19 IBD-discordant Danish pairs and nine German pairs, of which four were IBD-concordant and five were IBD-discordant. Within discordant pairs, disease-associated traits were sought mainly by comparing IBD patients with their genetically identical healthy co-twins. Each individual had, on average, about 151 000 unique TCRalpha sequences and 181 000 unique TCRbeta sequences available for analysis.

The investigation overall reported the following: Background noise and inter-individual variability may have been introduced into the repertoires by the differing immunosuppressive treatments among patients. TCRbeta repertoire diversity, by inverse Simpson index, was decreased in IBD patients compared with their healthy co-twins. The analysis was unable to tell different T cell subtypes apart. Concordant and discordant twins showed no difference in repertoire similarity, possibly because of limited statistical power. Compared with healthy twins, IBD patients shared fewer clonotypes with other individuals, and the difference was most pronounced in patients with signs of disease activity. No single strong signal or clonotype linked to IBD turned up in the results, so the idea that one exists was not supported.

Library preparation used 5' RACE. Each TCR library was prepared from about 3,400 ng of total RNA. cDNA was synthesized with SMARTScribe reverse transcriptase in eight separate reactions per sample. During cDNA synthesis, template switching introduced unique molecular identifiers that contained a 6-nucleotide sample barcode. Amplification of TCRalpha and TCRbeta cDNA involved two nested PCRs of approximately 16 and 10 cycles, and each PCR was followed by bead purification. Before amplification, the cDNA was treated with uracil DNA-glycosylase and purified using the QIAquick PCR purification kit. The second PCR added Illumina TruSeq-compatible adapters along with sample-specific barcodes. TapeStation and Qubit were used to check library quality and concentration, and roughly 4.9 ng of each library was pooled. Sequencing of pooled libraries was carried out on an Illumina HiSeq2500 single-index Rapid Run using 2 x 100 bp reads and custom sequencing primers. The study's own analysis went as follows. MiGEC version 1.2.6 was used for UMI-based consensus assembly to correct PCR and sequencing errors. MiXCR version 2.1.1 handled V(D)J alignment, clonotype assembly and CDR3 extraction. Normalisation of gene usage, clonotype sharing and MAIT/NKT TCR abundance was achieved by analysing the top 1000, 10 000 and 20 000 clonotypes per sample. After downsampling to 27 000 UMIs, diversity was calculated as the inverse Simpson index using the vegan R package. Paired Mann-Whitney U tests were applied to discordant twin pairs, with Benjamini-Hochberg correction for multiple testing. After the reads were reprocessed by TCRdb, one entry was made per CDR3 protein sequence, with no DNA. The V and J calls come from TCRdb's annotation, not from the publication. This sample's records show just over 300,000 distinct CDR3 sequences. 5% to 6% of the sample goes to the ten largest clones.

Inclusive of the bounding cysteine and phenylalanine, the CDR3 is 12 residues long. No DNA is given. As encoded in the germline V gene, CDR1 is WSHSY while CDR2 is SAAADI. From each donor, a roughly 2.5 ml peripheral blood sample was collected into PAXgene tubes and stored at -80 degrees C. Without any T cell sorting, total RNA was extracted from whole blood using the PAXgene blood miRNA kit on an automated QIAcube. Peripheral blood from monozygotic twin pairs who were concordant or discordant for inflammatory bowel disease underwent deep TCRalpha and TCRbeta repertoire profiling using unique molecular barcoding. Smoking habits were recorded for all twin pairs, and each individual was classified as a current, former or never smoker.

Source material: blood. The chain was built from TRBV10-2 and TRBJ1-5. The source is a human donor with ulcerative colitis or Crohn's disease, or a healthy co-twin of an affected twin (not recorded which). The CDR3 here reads CASGGTGQPQHF.